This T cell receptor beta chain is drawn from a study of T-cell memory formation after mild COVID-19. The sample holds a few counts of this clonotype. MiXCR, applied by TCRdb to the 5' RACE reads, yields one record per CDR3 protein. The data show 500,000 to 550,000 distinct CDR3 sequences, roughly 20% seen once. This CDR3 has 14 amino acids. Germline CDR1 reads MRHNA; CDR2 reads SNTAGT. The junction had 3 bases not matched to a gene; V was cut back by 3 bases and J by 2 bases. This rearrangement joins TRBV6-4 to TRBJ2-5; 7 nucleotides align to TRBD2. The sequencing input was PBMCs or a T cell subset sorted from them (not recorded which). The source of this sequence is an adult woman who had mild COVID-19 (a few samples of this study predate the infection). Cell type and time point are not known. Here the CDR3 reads CASSEKAGQETQYF. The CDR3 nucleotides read TGTGCCAGCAGTGAGAAAGCGGGACAAGAGACCCAGTACTTC.